This entry lists 25 T cell receptor beta chains sequenced from one sample in a study of T cell changes during pregnancy in multiple sclerosis. Profiling relied on immunoSEQ multiplex PCR, and the TCRdb table lists in-frame clones only, not all of them. Among 78,000 or so clones listed, just over 90% were seen once. Sequencing was performed on peripheral blood, taken before pregnancy. The receptors were gathered from a female donor with multiple sclerosis, enrolled in a pregnancy study.

The DNA of the CDR3 is TGTGCCAGTACACTGTTCGCGAACACTGAAGCTTTCTTT. Translating it yields CASTLFANTEAFF. The genes are TRBV19 and TRBJ1-1, with unresolved D. Trimming took off 7 bases at V and 1 base at J, with 10 bases between the two ends. Germline loops: CDR1 LNHDA, CDR2 SQIVND (reference sequence). This CDR3 comprises 13 residues.

This chain connects TRBV18 to TRBJ1-5, with D uncertain. The CDR3 loop spans 14 amino acids. Between the trimmed V and J ends, which lost 6 bases and 5 bases, there was a span of 14 bases. From germline, CDR1 is KGHSH and CDR2 LQKENI. CDR3 amino acids: CASSRRVEDQPQHF. CDR3 coding DNA: TGTGCCAGCTCTCGTCGAGTGGAGGATCAGCCCCAGCATTTT.

The CDR3 sequence is CASSLGRAGGYNEQFF. The DNA for the CDR3 is TGTGCCAGCAGCTTAGGGCGAGCGGGGGGTTACAATGAGCAGTTCTTC. The chain recombines TRBV7-8 with TRBJ2-1; 9 bases are a match to TRBD2. This CDR3 region has 16 residues. The J segment lost 4 bases and the V segment lost 1 base, leaving 5 bases of the junction unmatched. CDR1 and CDR2 from the germline V gene are SGHVS and FQNEAQ.

The chain carries TRBV4-1 and TRBJ1-4, with D uncertain. The V end was cut by 4 bases, the J end by 8 bases, with 14 bases between. CDR1 is MGHRA and CDR2 is YSYEKL in the germline V gene. The CDR3 contains 14 residues. The CDR3 bases are TGCGCCAGCAGCCCTGATGGGCGTCAGGAAAAACTGTTTTTT. It is translated as CASSPDGRQEKLFF.

V and J are TRBV19 and TRBJ1-5; D not certain. Germline V gene data show CDR1 as LNHDA and CDR2 as SQIVND (reference sequence). This CDR3 is 16 amino acids long. Trimming left V 10 bases short and J 2 bases short, with 21 bases between. The CDR3 loop reads CATTRGRLYGNQPQHF. The CDR3 nucleotides are TGTGCCACAACCCGAGGGAGGTTATACGGCAATCAGCCCCAGCATTTT.

The chain uses TRBV6-4 and TRBJ2-2; TRBD1 is a possible D gene (5 bases). CDR3 length: 13 amino acids. Germline V CDR1 and CDR2: MRHNA, SNTAGT. Between the trimmed V and J ends, which lost 4 bases and 2 bases, there was a span of 5 bases. The CDR3 reads CASSGTNTGELFF. In DNA form, the CDR3 reads TGTGCCAGCAGTGGGACAAACACCGGGGAGCTGTTTTTT.

The chain recombines TRBV7-9 with TRBJ1-1; TRBD1 aligns across 8 bases. CDR1 SEHNR and CDR2 FQNEAQ come from the germline V gene (reference sequence). CDR3 size: 14 residues. The ends lost 3 bases at V and 1 base at J; junction bases unmatched: 1. The DNA for the CDR3 is TGTGCCAGCAGCTTCGGACAGGGGAACACTGAAGCTTTCTTT. Translated: CASSFGQGNTEAFF.

The chain is built from TRBV5-1 and TRBJ1-3; the match to TRBD1 covers 8 bases. V was pared by 4 bases and J by 0 bases, with 6 bases of the junction left unmatched. There are 16 residues in the CDR3. Per the germline V gene, CDR1 is SGHRS and CDR2 is YFSETQ. DNA of the CDR3: TGCGCCAGCAGCGATCAGACAGGGGCCTCTGGAAACACCATATATTTT. Its translation: CASSDQTGASGNTIYF.

The chain uses TRBV5-4 and TRBJ2-1; 9 positions match TRBD1. Per the germline V gene, CDR1 is SGHNT and CDR2 is YYREEE (reference sequence). The CDR3 consists of 16 residues. J gave up 7 bases and V 3 bases, and 11 bases lay outside the gene matches. The CDR3 DNA follows: TGTGCCAGCAGCTCACGTACCGGGACAGGGCGGAATGAGCAGTTCTTC. Translated, it gives CASSSRTGTGRNEQFF.

The gene calls are TRBV6-5 and TRBJ2-5, with D perhaps matching TRBD1 (6 bases). Trimming took off 5 bases at V and 2 bases at J, with 9 bases between the two ends. Germline V gene data show CDR1 as MNHEY and CDR2 as SVGAGI. The CDR3 consists of 13 residues. CDR3 amino acids: CASSTRGQETQYF. DNA for the CDR3: TGTGCCAGCAGTACCAGGGGTCAAGAGACCCAGTACTTC.

The rearrangement joins TRBV19 to TRBJ1-4; a possible D gene is TRBD1 (6 bases). Germline CDR1 reads LNHDA; CDR2 reads SQIVND (reference sequence). This CDR3 is 13 amino acids long. Trimming cost V 9 bases and J 5 bases, with 13 bases left between them. CDR3 sequence (DNA): TGTGCCAGCTATGGACAGCGGAATGAAAAACTGTTTTTT. Translation gives CASYGQRNEKLFF.

This chain links TRBV5-1 with TRBJ2-1; maybe TRBD1 (6 bases). CDR3 size: 13 residues. Germline assignment: CDR1 SGHRS and CDR2 YFSETQ. Between the trimmed V and J ends, which lost 8 bases and 1 base, there was a span of 10 bases. The CDR3 region has the DNA TGCGCCAGTCAGGGGTTGTCCTACAATGAGCAGTTCTTC. This gives the protein CASQGLSYNEQFF.

This sequence joins TRBV13 and TRBJ2-1; 9 bases agree with TRBD1. The CDR3 totals 14 residues. From germline, CDR1 is PRHDT and CDR2 FYEKMQ (reference sequence). After removal of 5 bases from V and 5 bases from J, the junction contained 4 bases not matched to a gene. CDR3 loop: CASSPGQGDNEQFF. In DNA form, the CDR3 reads TGTGCCAGCAGCCCGGGACAGGGAGACAATGAGCAGTTCTTC. Using reference TRBV13 and TRBJ2-1 for the parts outside the CDR3, the full variable domain is AAGVIQSPRHLIKEKRETATLKCYPIPRHDTVYWYQQGPGQDPQFLISFYEKMQSDKGSIPDRFSAQQFSDYHSELNMSSLELGDSALYFCASSPGQGDNEQFFGPGTRLTVL.

In this sample, this clone turned up once. This chain joins TRBV19 and TRBJ2-7; 7 positions match TRBD2. Looked up from germline, CDR1 is LNHDA and CDR2 is SQIVND (reference sequence). This CDR3 comprises 16 residues. J was trimmed by 0 bases and V by 4 bases; bases with no gene match: 9. The CDR3 spells CASSTGGFFASYEQYF. CDR3 nucleotide sequence: TGTGCCAGTAGTACCGGGGGGTTCTTTGCCTCCTACGAGCAGTACTTC. The complete variable domain, with remaining parts taken from reference TRBV19 and TRBJ2-7, reads DGGITQSPKYLFRKEGQNVTLSCEQNLNHDAMYWYRQDPGQGLRLIYYSQIVNDFQKGDIAEGYSVSREKKESFPLTVTSAQKNPTAFYLCASSTGGFFASYEQYFGPGTRLTVT.

This clone has just one count. The rearrangement joins TRBV27 to TRBJ1-2; 8 nucleotides agree with TRBD1. CDR1 and CDR2 from the germline V gene are MNHEY and SMNVEV (reference sequence). Unmatched junction bases numbered 12, after V lost 6 bases and J lost 6 bases. CDR3 length equals 15 residues. The CDR3 reads CASRAGGEARNGYTF. The CDR3 region has the DNA TGTGCCAGCAGGGCAGGGGGCGAGGCTAGAAATGGCTACACCTTC.

This chain connects TRBV27 to TRBJ1-1; 7 bases fit TRBD1. The germline gives CDR1 MNHEY, CDR2 SMNVEV (reference sequence). The CDR3 has 13 amino acids. The V segment lost 4 bases and the J segment 6 bases; nucleotides outside the gene matches: 5. The CDR3 sequence: CASSSGQNAEAFF. CDR3 sequence (DNA): TGTGCCAGCAGTTCGGGACAGAATGCTGAAGCTTTCTTT.

The gene calls are TRBV7-8 and TRBJ1-2, with D perhaps TRBD1 (5 bases). The CDR3 extends over 14 amino acids. The V and J ends lost 1 base and 8 bases respectively, with 14 bases between them. In germline, CDR1 is SGHVS, CDR2 FQNEAQ. The CDR3, as DNA: TGTGCCAGCAGCTTAGGCCTGGGGGGAGGAGGCTACACCTTC. Translated, it gives CASSLGLGGGGYTF.

The genes are TRBV14 and TRBJ1-1; no firm D call. V lost 1 base and J 1 base, leaving 13 bases between the germline ends. The CDR3 has 16 amino acids. Germline CDR1 is SGHDN and CDR2 is FVKESK. The CDR3: CASSQVVGNRNTEAFF. In DNA, the CDR3 is TGTGCCAGCAGCCAAGTCGTTGGCAACCGGAACACTGAAGCTTTCTTT.

The genes are TRBV5-1 and TRBJ1-3; 10 nucleotides match TRBD1. The length of the CDR3 is 14 residues. CDR1 and CDR2 from the germline V gene are SGHRS and YFSETQ. The V and J ends lost 4 bases and 8 bases, in that order; junction bases with no gene match: 6. Here the CDR3 reads CASSLRDRGDTIYF. The CDR3 DNA reads as TGCGCCAGCAGCCTCCGGGACAGGGGTGACACCATATATTTT.

The rearrangement uses TRBV19 and TRBJ1-1, with D unresolved. There are 14 residues in the CDR3. V was cut by 3 bases and J by 4 bases, with 12 bases left in between. CDR1 and CDR2 (germline): LNHDA, SQIVND (reference sequence). CDR3 DNA sequence: TGTGCCAGTAGTATTGGCTGGCGGGGCACTGAAGCTTTCTTT. Translated, it gives CASSIGWRGTEAFF.

The V and J genes are TRBV10-1 and TRBJ2-2, with D perhaps matching TRBD1 (6 bases). This CDR3 spans 14 amino acids. From germline, CDR1 is WNHNN and CDR2 SYGVQD (reference sequence). Trimming removed 2 bases at V and 6 bases at J, with 10 bases between. CDR3 protein: CASSETGWAGELFF. The CDR3, as DNA: TGCGCCAGCAGTGAGACAGGGTGGGCCGGGGAGCTGTTTTTT.

The chain has TRBV7-8 and TRBJ1-4, with D uncertain. The length of the CDR3 is 15 residues. Germline CDR1 and CDR2: SGHVS and FQNEAQ. The V gene lost 1 base and the J gene lost 0 bases, with 6 bases spanning the gap. The CDR3 DNA is TGTGCCAGCAGCTTAGTTGCAGCAACTAATGAAAAACTGTTTTTT. The encoded protein is CASSLVAATNEKLFF.

The chain is built from TRBV5-5 and TRBJ1-1; D ambiguous. Germline V gene data show CDR1 as SGHKS and CDR2 as YYEKEE (reference sequence). The CDR3 totals 14 residues. V gave up 3 bases and J gave up 0 bases, with 9 bases separating them. CDR3 protein: CASSSPTLNTEAFF. CDR3 DNA sequence: TGTGCCAGCAGCTCCCCTACCTTGAACACTGAAGCTTTCTTT.

V usage is TRBV13 and J usage is TRBJ1-6, with no clear D. V was cut by 1 base and J by 1 base, with 2 bases left in between. CDR3 length: 14 amino acids. The V gene's germline CDR1 is PRHDT and CDR2 FYEKMQ (reference sequence). The CDR3 spells CASSLVSYNSPLHF. The DNA of the CDR3 is TGTGCCAGCAGCTTAGTATCCTATAATTCACCCCTCCACTTT.

CDR3 in amino acids: CASSLAGGWTGPYEQYF. In DNA form, the CDR3 reads TGTGCCAGCAGTTTGGCTGGGGGTTGGACAGGGCCCTACGAGCAGTACTTC. The rearrangement joins TRBV28 to TRBJ2-7; 8 bases map to TRBD1. This CDR3 has 17 amino acids. CDR1 and CDR2 (germline): MDHEN, SYDVKM. V dropped 3 bases and J dropped 2; count of bases not matched to a gene: 12.